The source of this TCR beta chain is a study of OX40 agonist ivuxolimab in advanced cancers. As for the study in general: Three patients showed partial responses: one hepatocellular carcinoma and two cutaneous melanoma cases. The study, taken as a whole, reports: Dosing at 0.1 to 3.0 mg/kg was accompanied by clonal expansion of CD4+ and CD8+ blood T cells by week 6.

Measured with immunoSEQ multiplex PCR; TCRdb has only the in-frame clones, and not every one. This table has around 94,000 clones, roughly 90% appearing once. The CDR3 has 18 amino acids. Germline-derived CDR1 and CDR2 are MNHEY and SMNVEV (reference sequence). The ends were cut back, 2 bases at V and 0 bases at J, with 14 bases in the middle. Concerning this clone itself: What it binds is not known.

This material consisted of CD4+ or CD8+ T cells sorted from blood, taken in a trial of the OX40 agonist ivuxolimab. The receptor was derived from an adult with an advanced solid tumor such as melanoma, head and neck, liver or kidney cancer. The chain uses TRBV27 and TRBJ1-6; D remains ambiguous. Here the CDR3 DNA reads TGTGCCAGCAGTTTAGAAAGCGATCCCAGCTCCTATAATTCACCCCTCCACTTT. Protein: CASSLESDPSSYNSPLHF.